Listed below are T cell receptor beta chains from one sample, sequenced in a study of blood T cell repertoires in COVID-19. The repertoire was sequenced with immunoSEQ multiplex PCR; TCRdb's copy has only in-frame clones and lacks some. Among just over 60,000 clones, roughly 80% were seen once, and the ten largest hold over 20%. Specimen: peripheral blood. The receptor set was obtained from a woman over 75 with active or convalescent COVID-19. CDR3s include the opening cysteine and the closing phenylalanine or tryptophan. D genes are given only for firm matches. Rows may omit the clone size; those that give it use once, few, many or a size class.

d_call v_call clone_size cdr3_aa
TRBD1 TRBV2 - CASNTWTGGLSPLHF
- TRBV19 - CASSPLRESEAFF
- TRBV6-5 - CASRRGGTPEAFF
TRBD2 TRBV7-9 - CASSPRASSGGETQYF
- TRBV2 - CASRPGSGNTIYF
- TRBV12-2 once CASRLAEKSHIQYF
TRBD2 TRBV3-1/TRBV3-2 - CASRSLAGFQETQYF
TRBD1 TRBV19 - CASSMRRGHGYTF
TRBD2 TRBV5-1 - CASSKTSGGTTYNEQFF
- TRBV10-1 - CASSHSGSTGELFF
- TRBV9 - CASSAEGDSYNEQFF
TRBD1 TRBV18 - CASSLGSGGNTEAFF
TRBD1 TRBV14 - CASSQEAGTAGIYGYTF
TRBD1 TRBV5-1 - CASRLGQGSPGEKLFF
- TRBV4-1 - CASSLSSRDLSEKLFF
TRBD2 TRBV19 - CASSIIGTSPGELFF
- TRBV2 - CASTRDTSGANVLTF
TRBD1 TRBV6-5 - CASSSTGGYNEQFF
- TRBV19 few CASSIATGVGRNQPQHF
- TRBV9 - CASSFSTNTEAFF
- TRBV2 - CASRQGNHFWSGGNQPQHF
TRBD1 TRBV3-1/TRBV3-2 once CASSQVGGWNSPLHF